A selection of T cell receptor beta chains follows, all from one sample in a study of OX40 agonist ivuxolimab in advanced cancers. Sequenced by immunoSEQ multiplex PCR; TCRdb stores in-frame clones only, minus some. The sample gives about 24,000 clones, roughly 84% of which show up once; 15% to 20% is in the top ten. Sequences were derived from CD4+ or CD8+ T cells sorted from blood, sampled in a trial of the OX40 agonist ivuxolimab. These receptors originate from an adult with an advanced solid tumor such as melanoma, head and neck, liver or kidney cancer. CDR3s include the opening cysteine and the closing phenylalanine or tryptophan. A D gene is named only where the DNA matches it firmly. The size of a clone is reported for some rows only, either as once, few or many, or as a class for expanded clones.

TRBV5-4	TRBJ2-2	.	TRBD2	TGTGCCAGCAGTAAGCGGGAGGTTGGCACCGGGGAGCTGTTTTTT	CASSKREVGTGELFF
TRBV18	TRBJ2-1	.	.	TGTGCCAGCTCACCACTTGTAAGGTTTATACAAAACAATGAGCAGTTCTTC	CASSPLVRFIQNNEQFF
TRBV30	TRBJ2-6	once	.	TGTGCCTGGAGAGCGACAGGACGGTCTGGGGCCAACGTCCTGACTTTC	CAWRATGRSGANVLTF
TRBV5-4	TRBJ2-3	.	TRBD2	TGTGCCAGCAGCCTACAGGGACTAGCGACTGGCACAGATACGCAGTATTTT	CASSLQGLATGTDTQYF
TRBV4-2	TRBJ2-7	.	.	TGTGCCAGCAGCAGGGGGGGAGAACCCTACGAGCAGTACTTC	CASSRGGEPYEQYF
TRBV7-2	TRBJ1-2	.	.	TGTGCCAGCAGCACCTATGGGGGGGGCTCGGATGGCTACACCTTC	CASSTYGGGSDGYTF
TRBV2	TRBJ2-7	.	TRBD1	TGTGCCAGCAGTGGGGACAGTGGCCTTAGGCAGTACTTC	CASSGDSGLRQYF
TRBV5-4	TRBJ1-2	.	.	TGTGCCAGCAGCTTGGTCGGGCAGCAGGATGGCTACACCTTC	CASSLVGQQDGYTF
TRBV19	TRBJ2-7	.	.	TGTGCCAGTAGGGCCGGAGGGGCCTACGAGCAGTACTTC	CASRAGGAYEQYF
TRBV6-6	TRBJ2-3	once	.	TGTGCCAGCAGTTACAGGACAGACACAGATACGCAGTATTTT	CASSYRTDTDTQYF
TRBV29-1	TRBJ2-5	.	.	TGCAGCGTTGAACCCAGGGAAGAGACCCAGTACTTC	CSVEPREETQYF
TRBV6-1	TRBJ1-5	.	.	TGTGCCAGCAGAACCCGGACAGTTAGCAATCAGCCCCAGCATTTT	CASRTRTVSNQPQHF
TRBV7-2	TRBJ2-5	few	TRBD2	TGTGCTACGGGGAGCGGGGGGGCAGTCGAGACCCAGTACTTC	CATGSGGAVETQYF
TRBV21-1	TRBJ2-5	few	.	TGTGCCAGCAGCAAAGAGGACCGGACAGGGTGTTCCGAGACCCAGTACTTC	CASSKEDRTGCSETQYF
TRBV5-1	TRBJ2-7	.	.	TGCGCCAGCAGCTTGGGGGACACCTATTACGAGCAGTACTTC	CASSLGDTYYEQYF
TRBV27	TRBJ2-7	.	.	TGTGCCAGCAGTGGCCTAGGGGCGGTCTACGAGCAGTACTTC	CASSGLGAVYEQYF
TRBV27	TRBJ2-4	.	TRBD2	TGTGCCAGCAGTTTATTCGGACTAGCGGGGGCGTCGATAGCCAAAAACATTCAGTACTTC	CASSLFGLAGASIAKNIQYF
TRBV9	TRBJ2-5	.	TRBD2	TGTGCCAGCAGCGTCAGCGGGAGGGAGACCCAGTACTTC	CASSVSGRETQYF
TRBV6-1	TRBJ1-2	.	.	TGTGCCAGCCTTGAATGGGGGTCTAACTATGGCTACACCTTC	CASLEWGSNYGYTF
TRBV5-1	TRBJ1-6	.	.	TGCGCCAGCAGGTCAGGGCATAATTCACCCCTCCACTTT	CASRSGHNSPLHF
TRBV4-1	TRBJ2-5	.	.	TGCGCCAGCAGTGAAGGCCCCTTGAGGGAGACCCAGTACTTC	CASSEGPLRETQYF
TRBV29-1	TRBJ2-2	.	TRBD1	TGCAGCGTCGCGAGGGACAGGGCCGGGGAGCTGTTTTTT	CSVARDRAGELFF
TRBV6-1	TRBJ2-7	.	TRBD1	TGTGCCAGCACCCGGGGACAGAACGAGCAGTACTTC	CASTRGQNEQYF
TRBV11-2	TRBJ1-2	.	TRBD1	TGTGCCAGCAGCACCCAGGGGGTCGGGGGCTACACCTTC	CASSTQGVGGYTF
TRBV19	TRBJ2-2	.	.	TGTGCCAGTAGTACCCAGGGAACCGGGGAGCTGTTTTTT	CASSTQGTGELFF
TRBV5-4	TRBJ2-3	.	.	TGTGCCAGCAGTCTCGACAGTACAACAGATACGCAGTATTTT	CASSLDSTTDTQYF
TRBV2	TRBJ2-1	.	.	TGTGCCAGCATTAGCTACAATGAGCAGTTCTTC	CASISYNEQFF
TRBV5-4	TRBJ2-5	.	.	TGTGCCATCAAAAGGGGGGCGGAACAAGAGACCCAGTACTTC	CAIKRGAEQETQYF
TRBV18	TRBJ2-5	.	TRBD2	TGTGCCAGCTCACCGAATAGCGGGAGGGCCACAGAGACCCAGTACTTC	CASSPNSGRATETQYF
TRBV5-8	TRBJ2-1	.	TRBD2	TGTGCCAGCAGCCTTAGCGGGAGCTCCTACAATGAGCAGTTCTTC	CASSLSGSSYNEQFF
TRBV19	TRBJ1-3	.	.	TGTGCCAGTAGTACGGGACGGAGCTCTGGAAACACCATATATTTT	CASSTGRSSGNTIYF
TRBV15	TRBJ2-2	.	.	TGTGCCACCAGCTTAGGGGGGACCGGGGAGCTGTTTTTT	CATSLGGTGELFF
TRBV2	TRBJ1-3	.	TRBD1	TGTGCCAGCAGTGAAGGGACAGGGGGTGGAAACACCATATATTTT	CASSEGTGGGNTIYF
TRBV18	TRBJ1-6	.	.	TGTGCCAGCTCACCACTACTACCGGGTGCTGATCCTTCACCCCTCCACTTT	CASSPLLPGADPSPLHF
TRBV18	TRBJ2-7	.	.	TGTGCCAGCTCCCCACCGGGGCTGACCTACGAGCAGTACTTC	CASSPPGLTYEQYF
TRBV21-1	TRBJ1-3	medium-sized	.	TGTGCCAGCAGCAAAAAGAGGGGTACCCCTGGAAACACCATATATTTT	CASSKKRGTPGNTIYF